The 10 T cell receptor beta chains presented below share a single source sample, sequenced in a study of OX40 agonist ivuxolimab in advanced cancers. Sequencing was performed with immunoSEQ multiplex PCR; in TCRdb, only in-frame clones are kept and a portion is missing. This sample has 50,000 to 60,000 clones, with roughly nine tenths found just once. Sequenced here: CD4+ or CD8+ T cells sorted from blood, sampled in a trial of the OX40 agonist ivuxolimab. All receptors come from an adult with an advanced solid tumor such as melanoma, head and neck, liver or kidney cancer.

The chain couples TRBV11-2 to TRBJ2-5, with 8 positions matching TRBD1. Per germline, CDR1 SGHAT and CDR2 FQNNGV. The CDR3 totals 16 residues. Trimming removed 5 bases from V and 3 bases from J; junction bases left unmatched: 11. CDR3 residues: CASSGGQVRTEETQYF. The CDR3 region has the DNA TGTGCCAGCAGCGGGGGACAGGTCCGGACAGAAGAGACCCAGTACTTC.

V and J are TRBV12-2 and TRBJ2-1; TRBD2 reflects the table's D call only, with no check against the DNA. TRBV12-2 is a recognized pseudogene. The CDR3 is made up of 18 amino acids. CDR3 sequence reads: CASRLGGHRRDPYNEQFF. The DNA of the CDR3 is TGTGCAAGTCGCTTAGGAGGTCACCGGCGGGACCCCTACAATGAGCAGTTCTTC.

J is TRBJ2-2 and V is TRBV7-9; a weak D match, TRBD1 (7 bases). Germline assignment: CDR1 SEHNR and CDR2 FQNEAQ (reference sequence). Trimming removed 5 bases from V and 5 bases from J, with 21 bases in between. The CDR3 has 17 amino acids. As DNA, the CDR3 is TGTGCCAGCAGCCCATACGGACAGGCGGGGAGAACCGGGGAGCTGTTTTTT. Residues: CASSPYGQAGRTGELFF.

This chain connects TRBV7-8 to TRBJ2-7, with D perhaps matching TRBD1 (6 bases). The CDR3 sequence is 13 residues long. Germline-derived CDR1 and CDR2 are SGHVS and FQNEAQ. Trimming pared 4 bases from V and 6 bases from J, leaving 13 bases between. In DNA form, the CDR3 reads TGTGCCAGCAGCTCCTCAGGGGCTGGCGAGCAGTACTTC. Amino acids: CASSSSGAGEQYF.

The rearrangement joins TRBV19 to TRBJ2-2; a possible D gene is TRBD1 (5 bases). This CDR3 region has 15 residues. V lost 5 bases and J lost 7, with 17 bases in between. The germline V gene has CDR1 LNHDA and CDR2 SQIVND (reference sequence). CDR3 sequence: CASSYPQGYGGELFF. The CDR3 DNA reads as TGTGCCAGTAGTTACCCCCAGGGTTATGGCGGGGAGCTGTTTTTT.

The chain joins TRBV28 to TRBJ2-3, with a weak D call TRBD2 (6 bases). The CDR3 contains 20 residues. V lost 3 bases and J lost 4, with 29 bases in between. Germline V CDR1 and CDR2: MDHEN, SYDVKM. The CDR3 reads CASSLPPRGRLGLRADTQYF. The CDR3 DNA is TGTGCCAGCAGTTTGCCCCCTCGGGGCCGACTAGGCCTCAGGGCAGATACGCAGTATTTT. The full variable domain, rest sourced from reference TRBV28 and TRBJ2-3, is DVKVTQSSRYLVKRTGEKVFLECVQDMDHENMFWYRQDPGLGLRLIYFSYDVKMKEKGDIPEGYSVSREKKERFSLILESASTNQTSMYLCASSLPPRGRLGLRADTQYFGPGTRLTVL.

This sequence joins TRBV6-1 and TRBJ2-7; a weak D match, TRBD2 (6 bases). The germline V gene has CDR1 MNHNS and CDR2 SASEGT. The CDR3 runs to 13 residues. V shed 6 bases and J shed 6 bases, with 15 bases lying between them. CDR3 sequence: CASRRLVDTEQYF. The CDR3 DNA sequence: TGTGCCAGCAGAAGACTAGTCGATACCGAGCAGTACTTC.

The V call is TRBV19, the J call TRBJ2-7; the match to TRBD2 covers 8 bases. V gave up 4 bases and J gave up 2 bases; unmatched junction bases: 13. This CDR3 contains 17 residues. The germline CDR1 and CDR2 sequences are LNHDA and SQIVND (reference sequence). The chain's CDR3 is CASSTRTSLDVTYEQYF. The DNA of the CDR3 is TGTGCCAGTAGTACAAGGACTAGCCTCGACGTGACCTACGAGCAGTACTTC.

The V call is TRBV4-1, the J call TRBJ2-7; no reliable D call. CDR1 and CDR2 from the germline V gene are MGHRA and YSYEKL. The CDR3 has 12 amino acids. Trimming removed 0 bases at V and 6 bases at J, with 6 bases between. CDR3 DNA: TGCGCCAGCAGCCAAGATCGTAGCGAGCAGTACTTC. As protein: CASSQDRSEQYF.

J is TRBJ2-1 and V is TRBV13; 8 bases align to TRBD2. CDR3 length equals 16 residues. With 6 bases clipped from V and 2 bases from J, the junction kept 9 bases outside the gene matches. From germline, CDR1 is PRHDT and CDR2 FYEKMQ (reference sequence). The CDR3 sequence is CASSTKRERPYNEQFF. In nucleotides, the CDR3 is TGTGCCAGCAGTACTAAGCGGGAGAGGCCCTACAATGAGCAGTTCTTC.